Below, 20 T cell receptor beta chains from the same sample are listed, as sequenced in a study of blood T cells in healthy people across ages. Alongside a J-beta primer mix, a sample-barcoded 5' primer served in a second PCR lasting 7 to 11 cycles. Each CDR3 protein is one row after TCRdb ran MiXCR on the 5' RACE reads. The data hold approximately 2,000,000 distinct CDR3 sequences, with about 39% observed a single time. Sequencing used blood. The receptors shown here come from a human donor in good health.

The chain has TRBV7-2 and TRBJ2-1, with 7 positions matching TRBD1. The J segment lost 2 bases and the V segment lost 8 bases, leaving 6 bases of the junction unmatched. CDR3 size: 14 residues. Germline V gene data show CDR1 as SGHTA and CDR2 as FQGNSA. CDR3 sequence reads: CASQGTETYNEQFF. CDR3 in DNA: TGTGCCAGCCAAGGGACAGAAACCTACAATGAGCAGTTCTTC.

The V and J genes are TRBV18 and TRBJ1-1; D not certain. The CDR3 extends over 16 amino acids. Germline CDR1 reads KGHSH; CDR2 reads LQKENI. Trimming pared 1 base from V and 5 bases from J, leaving 17 bases between. CDR3 nucleotide sequence: TGTGCCAGCTCACCACGCATAGGGCAAGGACGGACTGAAGCTTTCTTT. Protein product: CASSPRIGQGRTEAFF. The entire variable domain, with the rest obtained from reference TRBV18 and TRBJ1-1, is as follows: NAGVMQNPRHLVRRRGQEARLRCSPMKGHSHVYWYRQLPEEGLKFMVYLQKENIIDESGMPKERFSAEFPKEGPSILRIQQVVRGDSAAYFCASSPRIGQGRTEAFFGQGTRLTVV.

The V and J genes are TRBV7-2 and TRBJ1-4; D uncertain. V was cut by 3 bases and J by 16 bases, with 15 bases left in between. The CDR3 is 12 residues long. CDR1 is SGHTA, CDR2 FQGNSA, per germline. DNA of the CDR3: TGTGCCAGCAGCTTTTTCACAGATACGCAGTTTTTT. The encoded protein is CASSFFTDTQFF.

The rearrangement links TRBV20-1 to TRBJ2-1; tentatively, D is TRBD1 (6 bases). V was pared by 5 bases and J by 6 bases, with 17 bases between. This CDR3 region has 14 residues. Germline lookup yields CDR1 DFQATT and CDR2 SNEGSKA (reference sequence). As DNA, the CDR3 is TGCAGTGCTCAATTTACAGGGTACAGCAATGAGCAGTTCTTC. It specifies CSAQFTGYSNEQFF.

The sample holds a few counts of this clonotype. The rearrangement links TRBV2 to TRBJ1-2, with D possibly TRBD1 on 5 matching bases. This CDR3 comprises 14 residues. Trimming cost V 1 base and J 8 bases, with 14 bases left between them. Germline V gives CDR1 SNHLY, CDR2 FYNNEI. For the CDR3, the DNA is TGTGCCAGCAGTGAAGGGGGGTCGGCGTGGGGCTACACCTTC. It is translated as CASSEGGSAWGYTF.

The V call is TRBV7-9, the J call TRBJ2-1; D is undetermined. This CDR3 region has 17 residues. The germline gives CDR1 SEHNR, CDR2 FQNEAQ (reference sequence). Trimming removed 0 bases from V and 0 bases from J, with 12 bases in between. The CDR3 DNA follows: TGTGCCAGCAGCTTAGCTTACCCGCAGCCCTCCTACAATGAGCAGTTCTTC. Its protein product is CASSLAYPQPSYNEQFF.

This chain joins TRBV29-1 and TRBJ1-3; D is ambiguous. The CDR3 consists of 12 residues. The V end was cut by 4 bases, the J end by 10 bases, with 14 bases between. From germline, CDR1 is SQVTM and CDR2 ANQGSEA. The CDR3 region is CSVALTGGTIYF. CDR3 in DNA: TGCAGCGTTGCCTTGACCGGTGGTACCATATATTTT.

This clonotype came up a few times. V is TRBV6-5 and J is TRBJ2-3; TRBD1 might be the D (5 bases). There are 15 residues in the CDR3. The germline V and J ends were trimmed by 2 bases and 2 bases, with 11 bases remaining between them. Per the germline V gene, CDR1 is MNHEY and CDR2 is SVGAGI. In DNA, the CDR3 is TGTGCCAGCAGTTACGGGGCAGAATCCACAGATACGCAGTATTTT. Translated, it gives CASSYGAESTDTQYF.

The V gene is TRBV29-1, the J gene TRBJ1-2, with 7 bases that match TRBD1. Germline assignment: CDR1 SQVTM and CDR2 ANQGSEA. The V segment lost 4 bases and the J segment 6 bases; nucleotides outside the gene matches: 11. The CDR3 contains 14 residues. The CDR3 loop reads CSVATETGVDGYTF. For the CDR3, the DNA is TGCAGCGTTGCCACCGAAACAGGGGTTGATGGCTACACCTTC.

V and J are TRBV5-1 and TRBJ2-7, with D tentatively TRBD1 (7 bases). V was shortened by 4 bases and J by 7 bases, with 18 bases between the two germline ends. CDR1 and CDR2 from the germline V gene are SGHRS and YFSETQ. This CDR3 has 14 amino acids. CDR3 protein: CASSPDGQAGEQYF. The DNA for the CDR3 is TGCGCCAGCAGCCCGGACGGACAGGCGGGGGAGCAGTACTTC.

The chain is built from TRBV20-1 and TRBJ1-2; TRBD1 might be the D (6 bases). Trimming took 5 bases from V and 8 from J, leaving 18 bases between them. In germline, CDR1 is DFQATT, CDR2 SNEGSKA (reference sequence). The CDR3 contains 13 residues. This chain's CDR3 is CSASRPGEGGYTF. In nucleotides, the CDR3 is TGCAGTGCTTCTAGGCCAGGGGAGGGGGGCTACACCTTC.

Details on this clonotype: A junction boundary mismatches the germline segment, possibly from a read error. DNA for the CDR3: TGTGCCAGCAGCCGACCCTTAGCGGGGGGGCAGGCAGGAGAAGAGACCCGGTACTTC. Protein sequence: CASSRPLAGGQAGEETRYF. J is TRBJ2-5 and V is TRBV7-8; 11 bases line up with TRBD2. Germline lookup yields CDR1 SGHVS and CDR2 FQNEAQ. The CDR3 covers 19 residues.

Ten or more counts support this clonotype. This chain uses TRBV11-1 with TRBJ2-1, with TRBD2 as a possible D gene (7 bases). Trimming cost V 1 base and J 5 bases, with 9 bases left between them. This CDR3 has 14 residues. Germline V gives CDR1 SGHAT, CDR2 FQDESV (reference sequence). CDR3 nucleotides: TGTGCCAGCAGCTTAGTGCGGGGGCACAATGAGCAGTTCTTC. Amino acids: CASSLVRGHNEQFF.

This clonotype has a handful of counts. The rearrangement links TRBV7-3 to TRBJ2-6, with D tentatively TRBD2 (5 bases). CDR3 size: 17 residues. V lost 8 bases to trimming and J lost 3 bases, with 20 bases between them. The germline CDR1 and CDR2 sequences are SGHTA and FQGTGA. CDR3 sequence (DNA): TGTGCCAGCGGTAGGGCGGGCGTCCCCGGTGGGGCCAACGTCCTGACTTTC. As protein: CASGRAGVPGGANVLTF.

Notes on this clonotype: This may be a read error: a much more frequent sequence differs by one nucleotide. V usage is TRBV20-1 and J usage is TRBJ2-5; TRBD2 matches at 7 bases. The assigned J gene may be wrong: the sequence end matches TRBJ2-7 better. Germline V gene lookup returns CDR1 DFQATT and CDR2 SNEGSKA (reference sequence). The CDR3 is 11 amino acids. In nucleotides, the CDR3 is TGCAGTTCACGGGGGGCCTACGAGCAGTACTTC. This gives the protein CSSRGAYEQYF.

This clonotype showed up just a few times. The chain has TRBV5-6 and TRBJ2-7, with 7 bases fitting TRBD1. The CDR3 totals 15 residues. Germline loops: CDR1 SGHDT, CDR2 YYEEEE. Trimming at V came to 4 bases and at J to 0 bases, leaving 7 bases not matched to a gene. The CDR3 spells CASSLGTEHSYEQYF. Written as DNA, the CDR3 is TGTGCCAGCAGCCTGGGGACAGAACACTCCTACGAGCAGTACTTC.

In the case of this clonotype: A junction boundary mismatches the germline segment, possibly from a read error. The chain uses TRBV10-3 and TRBJ2-5; 9 bases line up with TRBD2. Germline lookup yields CDR1 ENHRY and CDR2 SYGVKD. The CDR3 covers 13 residues. The CDR3 loop reads CAIREYGTSLQYF. CDR3 in DNA: TGTGCCATCAGGGAGTACGGGACTAGCCTCCAGTACTTC.

The chain recombines TRBV29-1 with TRBJ2-7, with 9 bases lining up with TRBD2. Germline-derived CDR1 and CDR2 are SQVTM and ANQGSEA. Trimming at V came to 6 bases and at J to 5 bases, leaving 8 bases not matched to a gene. CDR3 length: 13 amino acids. CDR3 protein: CSVQGLAHNEQYF. The CDR3 DNA follows: TGCAGCGTCCAGGGACTAGCTCACAACGAGCAGTACTTC.

This clonotype was detected only a few times. This chain uses TRBV4-3 with TRBJ2-4; possibly TRBD1 or TRBD2 for D (6 bases each). There are 15 residues in the CDR3. Germline CDR1 LGHNA, CDR2 YSLEER. With 0 bases removed from V and 9 bases from J, the gap between germline ends came to 15 bases. The CDR3 loop reads CASSQEGRDNSIQYF. Written as DNA, the CDR3 is TGCGCCAGCAGCCAAGAAGGGCGGGACAATAGCATTCAGTACTTC.

This clonotype was counted a few times. The chain uses TRBV20-1 and TRBJ2-5; 13 bases line up with TRBD2. After removal of 5 bases from V and 3 bases from J, the junction contained 0 bases not matched to a gene. The CDR3 loop spans 13 amino acids. Germline-derived CDR1 and CDR2 are DFQATT and SNEGSKA (reference sequence). The CDR3 loop reads CSAGLAGEETQYF. For the CDR3, the DNA is TGCAGTGCTGGACTAGCGGGGGAAGAGACCCAGTACTTC.